This T cell receptor beta chain was obtained from a study of shared clonotypes between healthy human individuals. As regards this clone: Its cognate antigen is unknown.

Germline CDR1 SGHDT, CDR2 YYEEEE. This CDR3 has 15 amino acids. With 4 bases removed from V and 4 bases from J, the gap between germline ends came to 17 bases. The study enrolled healthy HIV-negative adults without recent acute infections or vaccinations as donors. Generated by immunoSEQ multiplex PCR, the TCRdb table keeps only in-frame clones and is missing some. This sample has 2 million to 2.5 million clones, with 85% to 95% found just once. General study findings and limits: Around 5% was the fraction of naive CD4 clonotypes found shared across several donors. Lower generation probabilities were found for non-shared clonotypes than for those shared by all four donors.

Sequenced material: naive CD4+ T cells from PBMCs. Subset noted: CD45RA+ positively selected. The chain is built from TRBV5-6 and TRBJ1-2; maybe TRBD1 (6 bases). This TCR was recovered from a man between 18 and 35 years old in good health. Some clones in this sample may be carry-over from other donors' samples. The CDR3 DNA sequence: TGTGCCAGCAGCCCCGGGGGAACAGGGAGCTATGGCTACACCTTC. This translates into CASSPGGTGSYGYTF.